The clone carrying this TCR beta chain was counted at least ten times. Its antigen is unknown. The data derive from a study of T-cell reconstitution after alpha-beta-depleted transplantation in children. Study-level results: Reported findings indicate that, about two months after transplant, alpha-beta T cells came from several hundred expanded clones, which were derived from non-depleted graft cells.

From germline, CDR1 is SEHNR and CDR2 FQNEAQ (reference sequence). The CDR3 runs to 12 residues. With 3 bases removed from V and 8 bases from J, the gap between germline ends came to 7 bases. Library preparation (for TCRbeta) was performed with unique molecular identifiers. Via MiXCR, TCRdb re-called the PCR reads, giving one row per CDR3 protein. The sample yields 100,000 or so distinct CDR3 sequences, approximately 6% seen once. Material: PBMCs, mostly from graft donor cells, obtained 60 days after TCRalphabeta/CD19-depleted stem cell transplant. The sequence came from a female patient between 2 and 10 years old who had a stem cell transplant for Fanconi anemia, so the T cells may come from the graft donor. The genes are TRBV7-9 and TRBJ1-4; D gene unclear. The CDR3 bases are TGTGCCAGCAGCTTGGATCGGGAAAAACTGTTTTTT. This codes for CASSLDREKLFF. Supplemented by reference TRBV7-9 and TRBJ1-4, the full variable domain reads DTGVSQNPRHKITKRGQNVTFRCDPISEHNRLYWYRQTLGQGPEFLTYFQNEAQLEKSRLLSDRFSAERPKGSFSTLEIQRTEQGDSAMYLCASSLDREKLFFGSGTQLSVL.